This T cell receptor (beta chain) was obtained from a study of cytomegalovirus exposure and HLA in healthy donors. Study results and limitations: The likely explanation for a cluster of highly shared sequence variants was sequencing artifact. It was taken for granted in presence/absence analyses that sequencing depth across donors was roughly uniform. Altogether, some 160 TCR beta chains were recorded as cytomegalovirus-associated.

Unmatched junction bases numbered 8, after V lost 3 bases and J lost 4 bases. CDR3 length: 16 residues. Germline V gene sequence: CDR1 SGHRS, CDR2 YFSETQ. Both 60 Vbeta primers and 13 Jbeta primers went into the PCR. Measured with immunoSEQ multiplex PCR; TCRdb has only the in-frame clones, and not every one. The data contain roughly 90,000 clones, about four fifths of them singletons. This clone was observed a few times. Its antigen is not identified. Material: PBMCs. The receptor comes from a man aged 30 to 45 in good health and CMV-seropositive. V gene TRBV5-1 combines with J gene TRBJ2-1, with TRBD2 identical over 9 bases. In nucleotides, the CDR3 is TGCGCCAGCAGCTCCGACACTAGCGGGCCTTACAATGAGCAGTTCTTC. Translation: CASSSDTSGPYNEQFF.